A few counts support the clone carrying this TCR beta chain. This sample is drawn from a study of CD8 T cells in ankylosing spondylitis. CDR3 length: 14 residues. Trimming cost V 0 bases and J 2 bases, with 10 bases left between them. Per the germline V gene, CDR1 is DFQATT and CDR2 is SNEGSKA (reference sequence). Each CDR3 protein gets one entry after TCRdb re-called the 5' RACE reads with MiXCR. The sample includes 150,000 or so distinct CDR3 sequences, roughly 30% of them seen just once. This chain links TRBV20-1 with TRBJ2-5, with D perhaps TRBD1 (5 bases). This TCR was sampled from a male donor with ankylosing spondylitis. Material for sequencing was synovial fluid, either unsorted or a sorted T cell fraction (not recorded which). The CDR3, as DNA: TGCAGTGCTAGAGATTGGGCAGGGCAAGAGACCCAGTACTTC. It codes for CSARDWAGQETQYF.